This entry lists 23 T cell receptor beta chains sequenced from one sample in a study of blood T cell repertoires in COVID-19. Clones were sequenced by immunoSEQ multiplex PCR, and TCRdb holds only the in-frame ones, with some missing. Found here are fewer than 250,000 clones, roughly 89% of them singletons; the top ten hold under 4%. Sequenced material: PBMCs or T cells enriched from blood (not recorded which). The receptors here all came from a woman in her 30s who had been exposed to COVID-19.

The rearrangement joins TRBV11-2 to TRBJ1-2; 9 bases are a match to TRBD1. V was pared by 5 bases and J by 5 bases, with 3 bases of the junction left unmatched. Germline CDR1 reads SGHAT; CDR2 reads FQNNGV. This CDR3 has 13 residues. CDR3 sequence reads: CASSPGQGYGYTF. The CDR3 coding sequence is TGTGCCAGCAGCCCCGGACAGGGGTATGGCTACACCTTC.

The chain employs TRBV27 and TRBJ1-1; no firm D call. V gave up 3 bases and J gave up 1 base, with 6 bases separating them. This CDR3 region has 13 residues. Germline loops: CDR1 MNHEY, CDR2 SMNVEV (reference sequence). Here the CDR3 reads CASSFQENTEAFF. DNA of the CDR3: TGTGCCAGCAGTTTCCAGGAGAACACTGAAGCTTTCTTT.

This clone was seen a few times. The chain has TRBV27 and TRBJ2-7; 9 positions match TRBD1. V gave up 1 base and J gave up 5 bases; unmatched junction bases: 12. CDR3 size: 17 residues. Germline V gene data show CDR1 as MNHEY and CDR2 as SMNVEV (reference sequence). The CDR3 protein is CASSLYSGQGGRDEQYF. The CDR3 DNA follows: TGTGCCAGCAGTTTATATTCGGGACAGGGAGGCAGGGACGAGCAGTACTTC.

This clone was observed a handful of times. The CDR3 is CASSQDTSGGAQQYF. The CDR3 DNA reads as TGTGCCAGCAGCCAAGATACTAGCGGGGGGGCCCAGCAGTACTTC. This sequence joins TRBV3-1 (or the pseudogene TRBV3-2) and TRBJ2-7; 13 bases are a match to TRBD2. V lost 0 bases and J lost 8; bases outside the gene matches: 4. Looked up from germline, CDR1 is LGHDT and CDR2 is YNNKEL (reference sequence). The CDR3 is made up of 15 amino acids.

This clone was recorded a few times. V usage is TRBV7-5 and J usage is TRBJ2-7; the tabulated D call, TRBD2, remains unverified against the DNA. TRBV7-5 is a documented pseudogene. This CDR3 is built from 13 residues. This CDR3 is CARSPRPGDAQYF. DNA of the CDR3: TGTGCCAGAAGCCCCCGTCCGGGGGACGCGCAGTACTTC.

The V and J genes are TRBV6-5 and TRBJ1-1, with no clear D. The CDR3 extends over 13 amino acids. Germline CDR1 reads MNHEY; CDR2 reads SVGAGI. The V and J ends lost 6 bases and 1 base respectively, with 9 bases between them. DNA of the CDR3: TGTGCCAGCAGCTCCCAGGCGAACACTGAAGCTTTCTTT. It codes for CASSSQANTEAFF.

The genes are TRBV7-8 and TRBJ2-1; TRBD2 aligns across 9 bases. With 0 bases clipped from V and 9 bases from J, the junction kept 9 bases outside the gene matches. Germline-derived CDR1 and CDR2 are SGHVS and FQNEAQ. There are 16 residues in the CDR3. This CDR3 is CASSLAGRGGQGEQFF. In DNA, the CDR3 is TGTGCCAGCAGCTTAGCTGGGCGGGGGGGCCAGGGTGAGCAGTTCTTC.

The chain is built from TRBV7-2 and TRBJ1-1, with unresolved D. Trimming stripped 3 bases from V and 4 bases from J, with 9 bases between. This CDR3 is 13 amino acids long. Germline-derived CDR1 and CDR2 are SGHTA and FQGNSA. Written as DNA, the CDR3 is TGTGCCAGCAGCTTCTCAGTGTCCACTGAAGCTTTCTTT. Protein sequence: CASSFSVSTEAFF.

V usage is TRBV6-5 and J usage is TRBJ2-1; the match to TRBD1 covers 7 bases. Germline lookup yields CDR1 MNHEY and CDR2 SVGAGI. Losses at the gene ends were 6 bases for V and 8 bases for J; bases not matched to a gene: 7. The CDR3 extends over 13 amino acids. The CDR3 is CASRATGVYEQFF. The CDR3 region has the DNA TGTGCCAGCAGGGCAACAGGGGTCTATGAGCAGTTCTTC.

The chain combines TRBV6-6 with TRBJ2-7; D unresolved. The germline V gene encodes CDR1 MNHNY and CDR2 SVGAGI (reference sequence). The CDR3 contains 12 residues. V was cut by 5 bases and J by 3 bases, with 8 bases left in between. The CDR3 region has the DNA TGTGCCAGCAGTAACTACTACTACGAGCAGTACTTC. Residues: CASSNYYYEQYF.

Here the CDR3 reads CASSYSSDRLYEQYF. Here the CDR3 DNA reads TGTGCCAGCAGTTACTCGAGTGACAGGCTATACGAGCAGTACTTC. The rearrangement links TRBV6-5 to TRBJ2-7; the D gene is possibly TRBD1 (6 bases). Trimming took 0 bases from V and 4 from J, leaving 13 bases between them. CDR1 and CDR2 (germline): MNHEY, SVGAGI. This CDR3 has 15 residues.

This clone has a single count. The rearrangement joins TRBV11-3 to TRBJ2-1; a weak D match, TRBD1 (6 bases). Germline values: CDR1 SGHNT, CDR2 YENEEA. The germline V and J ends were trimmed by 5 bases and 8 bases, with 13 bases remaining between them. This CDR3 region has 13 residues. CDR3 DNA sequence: TGTGCCAGCAGCGACGGACAGTTCGATGAGCAGTTCTTC. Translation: CASSDGQFDEQFF. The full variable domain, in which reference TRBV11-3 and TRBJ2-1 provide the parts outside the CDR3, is EAGVVQSPRYKIIEKKQPVAFWCNPISGHNTLYWYLQNLGQGPELLIRYENEEAVDDSQLPKDRFSAERLKGVDSTLKIQPAELGDSAVYLCASSDGQFDEQFFGPGTRLTVL.

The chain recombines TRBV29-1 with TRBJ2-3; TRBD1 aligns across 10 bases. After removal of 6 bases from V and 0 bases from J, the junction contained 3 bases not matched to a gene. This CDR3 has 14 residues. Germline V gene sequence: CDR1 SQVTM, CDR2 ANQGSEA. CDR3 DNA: TGCAGCGTAGGGACAGGGGCTAGCACAGATACGCAGTATTTT. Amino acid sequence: CSVGTGASTDTQYF.

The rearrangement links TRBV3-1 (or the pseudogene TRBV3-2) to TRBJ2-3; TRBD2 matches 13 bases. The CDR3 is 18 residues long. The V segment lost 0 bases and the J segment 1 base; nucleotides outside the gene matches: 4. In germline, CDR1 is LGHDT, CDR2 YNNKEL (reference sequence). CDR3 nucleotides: TGTGCCAGCAGCCAAGAGAGGACTAGCGGGGGCGGCACAGATACGCAGTATTTT. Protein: CASSQERTSGGGTDTQYF.

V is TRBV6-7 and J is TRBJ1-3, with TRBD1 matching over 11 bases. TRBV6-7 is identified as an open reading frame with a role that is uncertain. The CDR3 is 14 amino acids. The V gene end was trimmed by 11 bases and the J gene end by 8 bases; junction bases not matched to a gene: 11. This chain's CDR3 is CASRGDRGSDTIYF. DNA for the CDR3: TGTGCCTCCAGAGGGGACAGGGGGTCGGACACCATATATTTT.

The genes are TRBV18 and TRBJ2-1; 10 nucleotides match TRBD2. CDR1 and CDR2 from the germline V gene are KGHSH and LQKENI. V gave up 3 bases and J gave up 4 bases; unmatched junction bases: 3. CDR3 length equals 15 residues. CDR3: CASSPLAGDYNEQFF. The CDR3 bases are TGTGCCAGCTCACCTCTAGCGGGAGATTACAATGAGCAGTTCTTC.

DNA for the CDR3: TGTGCCAGTACCCTGGACAGGGATGGCTATGGCTACACCTTC. Protein sequence: CASTLDRDGYGYTF. The chain joins TRBV19 to TRBJ1-2; TRBD1 agrees at 8 bases. V was clipped by 7 bases and J by 4 bases; unmatched bases: 8. This CDR3 has 14 amino acids. Germline-derived CDR1 and CDR2 are LNHDA and SQIVND (reference sequence). Full variable domain (outside the CDR3, taken from reference TRBV19 and TRBJ1-2): DGGITQSPKYLFRKEGQNVTLSCEQNLNHDAMYWYRQDPGQGLRLIYYSQIVNDFQKGDIAEGYSVSREKKESFPLTVTSAQKNPTAFYLCASTLDRDGYGYTFGSGTRLTVV.

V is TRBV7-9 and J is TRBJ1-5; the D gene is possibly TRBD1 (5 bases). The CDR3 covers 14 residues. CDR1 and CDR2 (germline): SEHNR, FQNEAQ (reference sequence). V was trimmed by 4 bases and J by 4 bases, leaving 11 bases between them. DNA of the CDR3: TGTGCCAGCAGCTCCCAGACAGCTAATCAGCCCCAGCATTTT. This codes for CASSSQTANQPQHF.

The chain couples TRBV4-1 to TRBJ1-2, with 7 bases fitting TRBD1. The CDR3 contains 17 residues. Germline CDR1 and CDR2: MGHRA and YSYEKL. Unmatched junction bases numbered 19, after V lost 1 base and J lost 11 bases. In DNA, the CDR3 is TGCGCCAGCAGCCAAGCTTTTCCCGGGCGGGACAGCACCGTGTACACCTTC. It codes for CASSQAFPGRDSTVYTF.

This chain's CDR3 is CASTKGTSGQFF. The DNA for the CDR3 is TGTGCCAGCACCAAAGGGACTAGCGGGCAGTTCTTC. V and J are TRBV12-3 or TRBV12-4 and TRBJ2-1, with TRBD2 identical over 11 bases. The CDR3 sequence is 12 residues long. After removal of 7 bases from V and 12 bases from J, the junction contained 5 bases not matched to a gene.

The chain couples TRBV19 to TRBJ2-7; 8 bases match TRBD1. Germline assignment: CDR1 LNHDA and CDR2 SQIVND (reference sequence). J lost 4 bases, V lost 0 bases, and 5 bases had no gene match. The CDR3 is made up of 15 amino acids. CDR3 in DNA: TGTGCCAGTAGTATAGAGGGGACAGGAAAGTACGAGCAGTACTTC. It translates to CASSIEGTGKYEQYF.

DNA for the CDR3: TGCGCCAGCAGCCAAGACAGGGGATTGGCTTATGAGCAGTTCTTC. Residues: CASSQDRGLAYEQFF. The chain combines TRBV4-1 with TRBJ2-1; TRBD1 might be the D (6 bases). The CDR3 contains 15 residues. V was cut by 0 bases and J by 8 bases, with 14 bases left in between. Germline lookup yields CDR1 MGHRA and CDR2 YSYEKL.

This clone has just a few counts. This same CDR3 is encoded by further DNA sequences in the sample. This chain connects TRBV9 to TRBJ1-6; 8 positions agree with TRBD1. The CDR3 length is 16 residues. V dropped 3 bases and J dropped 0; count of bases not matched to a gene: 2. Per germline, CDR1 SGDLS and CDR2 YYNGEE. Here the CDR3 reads CASSETGDSYNSPLHF. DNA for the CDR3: TGTGCCAGCAGCGAGACAGGGGACTCCTATAATTCACCCCTCCACTTT.